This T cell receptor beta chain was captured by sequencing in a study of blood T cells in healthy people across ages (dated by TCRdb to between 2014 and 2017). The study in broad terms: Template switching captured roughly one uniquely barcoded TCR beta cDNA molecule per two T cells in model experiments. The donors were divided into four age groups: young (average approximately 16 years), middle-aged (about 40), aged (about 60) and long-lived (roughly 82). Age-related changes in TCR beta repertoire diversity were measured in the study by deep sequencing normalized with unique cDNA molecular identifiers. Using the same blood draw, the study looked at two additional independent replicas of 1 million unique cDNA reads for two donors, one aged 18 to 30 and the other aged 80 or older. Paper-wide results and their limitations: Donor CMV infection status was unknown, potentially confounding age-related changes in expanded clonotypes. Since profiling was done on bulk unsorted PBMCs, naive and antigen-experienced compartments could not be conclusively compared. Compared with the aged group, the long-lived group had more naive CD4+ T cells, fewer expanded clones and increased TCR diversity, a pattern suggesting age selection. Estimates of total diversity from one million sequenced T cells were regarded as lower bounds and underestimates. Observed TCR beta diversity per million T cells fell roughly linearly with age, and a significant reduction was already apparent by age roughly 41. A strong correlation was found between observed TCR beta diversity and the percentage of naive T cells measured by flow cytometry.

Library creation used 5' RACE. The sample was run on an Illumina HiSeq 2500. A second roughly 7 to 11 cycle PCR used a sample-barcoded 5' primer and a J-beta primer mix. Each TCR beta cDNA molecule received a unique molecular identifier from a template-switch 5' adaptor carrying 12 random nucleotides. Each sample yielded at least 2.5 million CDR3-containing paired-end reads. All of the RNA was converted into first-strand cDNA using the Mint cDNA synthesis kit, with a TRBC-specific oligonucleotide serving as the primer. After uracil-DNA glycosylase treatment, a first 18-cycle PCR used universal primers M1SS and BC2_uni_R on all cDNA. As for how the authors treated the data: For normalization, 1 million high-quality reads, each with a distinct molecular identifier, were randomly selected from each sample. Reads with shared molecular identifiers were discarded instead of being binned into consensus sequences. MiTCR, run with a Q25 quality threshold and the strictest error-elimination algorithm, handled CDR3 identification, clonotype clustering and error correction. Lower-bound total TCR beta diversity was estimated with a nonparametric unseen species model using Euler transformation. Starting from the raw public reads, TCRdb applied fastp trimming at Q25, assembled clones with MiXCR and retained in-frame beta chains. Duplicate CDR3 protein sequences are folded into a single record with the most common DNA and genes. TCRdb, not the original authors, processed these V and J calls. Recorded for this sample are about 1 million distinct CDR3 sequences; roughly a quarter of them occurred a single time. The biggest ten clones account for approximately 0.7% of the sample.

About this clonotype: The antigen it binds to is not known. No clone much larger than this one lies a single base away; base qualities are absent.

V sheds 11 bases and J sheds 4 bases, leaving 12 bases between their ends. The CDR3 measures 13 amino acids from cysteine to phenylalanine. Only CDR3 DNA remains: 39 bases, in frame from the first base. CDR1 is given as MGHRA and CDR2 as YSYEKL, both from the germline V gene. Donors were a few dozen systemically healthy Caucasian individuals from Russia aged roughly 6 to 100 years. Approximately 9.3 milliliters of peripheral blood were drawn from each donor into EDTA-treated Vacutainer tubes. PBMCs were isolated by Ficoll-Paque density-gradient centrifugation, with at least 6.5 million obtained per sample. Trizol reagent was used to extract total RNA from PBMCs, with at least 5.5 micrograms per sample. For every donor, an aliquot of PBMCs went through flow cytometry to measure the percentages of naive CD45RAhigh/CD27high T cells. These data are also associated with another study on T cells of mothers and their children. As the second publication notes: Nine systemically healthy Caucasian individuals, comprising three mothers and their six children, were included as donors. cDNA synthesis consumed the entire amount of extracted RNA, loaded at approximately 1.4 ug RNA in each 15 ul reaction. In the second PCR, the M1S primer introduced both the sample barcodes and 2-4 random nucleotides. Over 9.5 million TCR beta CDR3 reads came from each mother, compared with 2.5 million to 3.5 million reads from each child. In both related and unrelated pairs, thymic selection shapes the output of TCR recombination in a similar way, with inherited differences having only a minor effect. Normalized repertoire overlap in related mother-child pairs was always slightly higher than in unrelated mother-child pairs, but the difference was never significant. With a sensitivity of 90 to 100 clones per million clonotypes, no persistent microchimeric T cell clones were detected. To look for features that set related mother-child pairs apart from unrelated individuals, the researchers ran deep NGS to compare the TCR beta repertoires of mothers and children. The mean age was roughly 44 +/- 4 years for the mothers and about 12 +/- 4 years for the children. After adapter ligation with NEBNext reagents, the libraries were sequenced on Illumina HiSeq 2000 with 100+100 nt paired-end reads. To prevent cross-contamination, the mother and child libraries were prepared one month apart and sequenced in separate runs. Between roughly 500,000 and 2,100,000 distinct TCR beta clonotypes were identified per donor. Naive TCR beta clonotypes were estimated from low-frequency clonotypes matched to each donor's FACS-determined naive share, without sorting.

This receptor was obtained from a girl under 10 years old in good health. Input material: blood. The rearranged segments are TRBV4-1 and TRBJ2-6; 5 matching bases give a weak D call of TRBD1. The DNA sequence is TGCGCCTCACAGGCCGTCGGGGCCAACGTCCTGACTTTC. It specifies CASQAVGANVLTF.